This T cell receptor beta chain is drawn from a study of T cell clonality in common variable immunodeficiency (dated by TCRdb to 2015 to 2017). For sequencing, equivalent amounts of genomic DNA were input from CVID and control samples. For every sample, a 60 bp segment covering the rearranged TCRbeta CDR3 region was amplified and then sequenced. The immunoSEQ assay, a bias-corrected multiplex PCR combined with high-throughput sequencing, was used for TCRbeta amplification. In the original analysis: Every unique nucleotide sequence was considered a clone and was annotated with V, D and J genes, copy number and frequency. Sequences were labeled productive if in frame, and non-productive if out of frame or containing stop codons. Clonality was calculated from Shannon's entropy as previously described. Mean CDR3 Kyte-Doolittle hydropathy was derived from the predicted amino acid sequences of productive clones. Scaled V gene usage was hierarchically clustered using Manhattan distance and complete linkage with the R hclust function. Sharing of clones by CDR3 amino acid sequence was evaluated by resampling 12 repertoires per group over 100 rounds. The repertoires were screened for approximately 72 published EBV-specific TCRbeta sequences and 200 to 250 published CMV-specific TCRbeta sequences. Analysis left out a couple of CVID samples that produced under 10,000 sequences, so a few dozen CVID repertoires remained. TCRdb carries this immuneACCESS record with in-frame sequences only. Its versions omit some clonotypes, under half of them owing to an unresolved V gene in the studies checked, with the rest unexplained. The V and J calls and clone size were taken over from that table, and D and trimming were inferred from the DNA. This sample includes around 55,000 clones, and none of them was observed just once. The top ten constitute around 0.8% of the sample.

The investigation overall reported the following: According to the authors, figuring out what caused the increased clonality in CVID would require sequencing the repertoires of T cell subpopulations. CVID subjects shared fewer TCRbeta clones with each other than healthy controls did (p < 0.0001). CVID TCRbeta sequences reportedly showed fewer deletions and N-nucleotide insertions and lacked highly modified clones with 13 or more V deletions. Even though DNA input was equal, the average per sample came to 82,000 or so unique sequences for controls compared with roughly 30,000 for CVID samples. Correlations between repertoire features and clinical complications were limited by patient heterogeneity within the CVID cohort. TCRbeta clonality was higher in CVID subjects than in healthy controls (t-test p = 0.018), and the increase was most characteristic of about a third of subjects.

This clone showed up many times. Its antigen is currently not known. Most CVID patients and most healthy controls were of Caucasian heritage. From each donor, roughly 5 to 8 ml of heparinized peripheral whole blood was collected. TCRbeta CDR3 repertoires were sequenced from genomic DNA of adults with common variable immune deficiency (CVID) and healthy adult controls. The control group was made up of roughly 22 healthy adult volunteers (roughly ten male and 12 female) whose ages ranged from 23 to 66 years, with a mean age of 34. Diluted blood was subjected to density centrifugation over Hypaque 1077 or Ficoll-Paque for isolation of peripheral blood mononuclear cells. Unsorted mononuclear cells served as the source of genomic DNA, which was extracted either by Qiagen column purification or by a centrifugation-based method. The sample taken for sequencing was peripheral blood mononuclear cells. The TCR comes from a person aged 18 to 70 in good health.

The sequenced CDR3 bases are TGCAGCGCCAGCGGGGCGGCGACGTATGAG. The translation is CSASGAATYE. In full, the CDR3 reads CSASGAATYEQFF. This chain joins TRBV20-1 to TRBJ2-1; TRBD2 fits 7 bases in the junction. The CDR3 end falls 3 residues outside the read, so it is completed with the germline J gene. CDR1 and CDR2 are drawn from the germline V gene (reference sequence): DFQATT, SNEGSKA. Including cysteine and phenylalanine, the CDR3 has 13 amino acids. Part of the CDR3 DNA is given, 30 bases translated from base 1.